The 28 T cell receptor beta chains below were found in one sample sequenced in a study of blood T cell repertoires in COVID-19. Sequencing was performed with immunoSEQ multiplex PCR; in TCRdb, only in-frame clones are kept and a portion is missing. The repertoire holds roughly 74,000 clones, 80% to 90% seen once, with more than 1.5% in the top ten. The sequenced material came from peripheral blood. These receptor sequences come from a woman older than 75 with active or convalescent COVID-19.

This clone has just one count. The rearrangement uses TRBV7-3 and TRBJ2-7; 11 bases are a match to TRBD2. The germline V gene encodes CDR1 SGHTA and CDR2 FQGTGA. V was pared by 5 bases and J by 6 bases, with 12 bases of the junction left unmatched. The CDR3 covers 16 residues. In DNA form, the CDR3 reads TGTGCCAGCAGCCCCGGGACTAGCGGCCCTAGGGGCGAGCAGTACTTC. The encoded protein is CASSPGTSGPRGEQYF.

This CDR3 is CASSLDRDVNTEAFF. In DNA, the CDR3 is TGTGCCAGCAGCTTAGATAGAGATGTCAACACTGAAGCTTTCTTT. The chain carries TRBV11-3 and TRBJ1-1; no firm D call. The CDR3 is made up of 15 amino acids. Per germline, CDR1 SGHNT and CDR2 YENEEA. V lost 0 bases and J lost 2, with 10 bases in between.

CDR3 sequence (DNA): TGTGCCAGTAGTGCGGACAGGGGGGGAACTGAAGCTTTCTTT. As protein: CASSADRGGTEAFF. The rearrangement joins TRBV19 to TRBJ1-1, with 10 bases lining up with TRBD1. After removal of 5 bases from V and 5 bases from J, the junction contained 5 bases not matched to a gene. This CDR3 has 14 amino acids. Germline values: CDR1 LNHDA, CDR2 SQIVND (reference sequence).

V and J are TRBV5-1 and TRBJ1-1; TRBD1 matches 10 bases. CDR3 length: 17 residues. The germline gives CDR1 SGHRS, CDR2 YFSETQ. V lost 3 bases and J lost 1; bases outside the gene matches: 9. The CDR3 DNA follows: TGCGCCAGCAGCTCGCGGACAGGGGGGCTTTCGAACACTGAAGCTTTCTTT. This gives the protein CASSSRTGGLSNTEAFF. The whole variable domain, remainder taken from reference TRBV5-1 and TRBJ1-1, is KAGVTQTPRYLIKTRGQQVTLSCSPISGHRSVSWYQQTPGQGLQFLFEYFSETQRNKGNFPGRFSGRQFSNSRSEMNVSTLELGDSALYLCASSSRTGGLSNTEAFFGQGTRLTVV.

V is TRBV7-9 and J is TRBJ2-2; 9 bases are a match to TRBD2. The CDR3 sequence is 14 residues long. The V gene end was trimmed by 5 bases and the J gene end by 8 bases; junction bases not matched to a gene: 6. CDR1 SEHNR and CDR2 FQNEAQ come from the germline V gene (reference sequence). CDR3 DNA: TGTGCCAGCAGCGCTTTACTAGCGGGTGGGGAGCTGTTTTTT. Translated, it gives CASSALLAGGELFF.

The V gene is TRBV29-1, the J gene TRBJ1-2; possibly TRBD1 for D (5 bases). The ends were cut back, 0 bases at V and 8 bases at J, with 10 bases in the middle. CDR3 length equals 12 residues. The germline V gene has CDR1 SQVTM and CDR2 ANQGSEA. Written as DNA, the CDR3 is TGCAGCGTTGAAGAATCAGGGTTCGGCTACACCTTC. Amino acids: CSVEESGFGYTF.

V gene TRBV27 combines with J gene TRBJ2-7, with 12 bases identical to TRBD2. The CDR3 runs to 19 residues. CDR1 is MNHEY, CDR2 SMNVEV, per germline (reference sequence). The ends lost 8 bases at V and 5 bases at J; junction bases unmatched: 22. The CDR3 region is CASRISGTSGFPKGNEQYF. The CDR3 DNA sequence: TGTGCCAGCCGAATTTCCGGGACTAGCGGGTTCCCCAAAGGGAACGAGCAGTACTTC.

The CDR3 reads CATSRDRLGEQFF. As DNA, the CDR3 is TGTGCCACCAGCAGGGACAGGTTGGGTGAGCAGTTCTTC. The chain is built from TRBV15 and TRBJ2-1; 7 positions agree with TRBD1. Germline V gene data show CDR1 as LNHNV and CDR2 as YYDKDF (reference sequence). V shed 3 bases, J shed 9 bases, and the junction held 5 bases outside the gene matches. This CDR3 is 13 amino acids long.

V usage is TRBV25-1 and J usage is TRBJ1-1; D uncertain. The CDR3 sequence is 14 residues long. Germline-derived CDR1 and CDR2 are MGHDK and SYGVNS. Trimming shortened V by 0 bases and J by 4 bases, and 9 bases separated the two germline ends. The CDR3 DNA follows: TGTGCCAGCAGTGAATATCAGGAGGGCACTGAAGCTTTCTTT. Its translation is CASSEYQEGTEAFF.

This clone was observed a single time. CDR3: CASSTTGGIPAFF. CDR3 nucleotides: TGTGCCAGTAGTACGACAGGGGGTATTCCGGCTTTCTTT. The rearrangement joins TRBV19 to TRBJ1-1; 9 bases are a match to TRBD1. With V trimmed by 4 bases and J by 11 bases, 8 bases remained unmatched. CDR1 and CDR2 from the germline V gene are LNHDA and SQIVND (reference sequence). The CDR3 spans 13 residues.

This clone was found a few times. The chain links TRBV5-5 to TRBJ1-2; no reliable D call. V was shortened by 5 bases and J by 8 bases, with 13 bases between the two germline ends. This CDR3 is 12 amino acids long. CDR1 SGHKS and CDR2 YYEKEE come from the germline V gene (reference sequence). The CDR3 loop reads CASSSSFRGYTF. CDR3 nucleotide sequence: TGTGCCAGCAGTTCCTCCTTCAGGGGCTACACCTTC.

The gene calls are TRBV7-9 and TRBJ2-7, with 8 bases fitting TRBD1. This CDR3 is 16 amino acids long. V trimming: 0 bases; J trimming: 5 bases; junction bases outside the gene matches: 9. The V gene's germline CDR1 is SEHNR and CDR2 FQNEAQ (reference sequence). The CDR3 here is CASSLARQGSPHEQYF. The CDR3, as DNA: TGTGCCAGCAGCTTAGCCCGACAGGGGTCACCCCACGAGCAGTACTTC.

The chain uses TRBV7-2 and TRBJ2-3; 10 positions agree with TRBD2. V shed 1 base, J shed 1 base, and the junction held 2 bases outside the gene matches. The CDR3 contains 16 residues. Germline loops: CDR1 SGHTA, CDR2 FQGNSA. Written as DNA, the CDR3 is TGTGCCAGCAGCTTAGGGCTAGCGGGGGGCACAGATACGCAGTATTTT. This gives the protein CASSLGLAGGTDTQYF.

The rearrangement links TRBV7-2 to TRBJ2-2; TRBD1 aligns across 8 bases. V lost 7 bases and J lost 6; bases outside the gene matches: 10. Germline CDR1 SGHTA, CDR2 FQGNSA. The CDR3 totals 15 residues. The CDR3: CASNPGQGAAGELFF. CDR3 bases: TGTGCCAGCAACCCAGGGCAGGGGGCGGCCGGGGAGCTGTTTTTT.

This chain uses TRBV5-6 with TRBJ1-2, with 8 nucleotides matching TRBD1. Trimming took 4 bases from V and 0 from J; bases not matched to a gene: 14. This CDR3 spans 18 amino acids. CDR1 and CDR2 from the germline V gene are SGHDT and YYEEEE. CDR3 loop: CASSPLPGQESANYGYTF. CDR3 DNA: TGTGCCAGCAGCCCCCTCCCGGGACAGGAGTCAGCTAACTATGGCTACACCTTC.

The chain couples TRBV14 to TRBJ1-3; no reliable D call. This CDR3 has 16 amino acids. The germline V and J ends were trimmed by 5 bases and 3 bases, with 17 bases remaining between them. Germline loops: CDR1 SGHDN, CDR2 FVKESK. The CDR3 DNA reads as TGTGCCAGCAGCTCGAGGCCCGGAATAGGTGGAAACACCATATATTTT. It encodes CASSSRPGIGGNTIYF.

This clone appeared a few times. This chain uses TRBV4-2 with TRBJ1-1, with D unresolved. The CDR3 covers 13 residues. Trimming shortened V by 2 bases and J by 6 bases, and 10 bases separated the two germline ends. From germline, CDR1 is LGHNA and CDR2 YNFKEQ. Written as DNA, the CDR3 is TGTGCCAGCAGCCAACCAACGTCGGCTGAAGCTTTCTTT. Amino acids: CASSQPTSAEAFF.

The CDR3 is CASSLDRWAETQYF. The CDR3 DNA sequence: TGTGCCAGCAGCTTAGACCGATGGGCAGAGACCCAGTACTTC. The V and J genes are TRBV7-2 and TRBJ2-5; D not certain. The CDR3 is 14 residues long. The V gene lost 1 base and the J gene lost 4 bases, with 10 bases spanning the gap. Germline lookup yields CDR1 SGHTA and CDR2 FQGNSA. The complete variable domain, with remaining parts taken from reference TRBV7-2 and TRBJ2-5, reads GAGVSQSPSNKVTEKGKDVELRCDPISGHTALYWYRQSLGQGLEFLIYFQGNSAPDKSGLPSDRFSAERTGGSVSTLTIQRTQQEDSAVYLCASSLDRWAETQYFGPGTRLLVL.

The chain links TRBV7-9 to TRBJ1-2; the D gene is possibly TRBD1 (5 bases). This CDR3 region has 13 residues. Trimming removed 1 base from V and 6 bases from J, with 9 bases in between. Germline V gene lookup returns CDR1 SEHNR and CDR2 FQNEAQ (reference sequence). The CDR3 DNA follows: TGTGCCAGCAGCTTAGAACAGGACGATGGCTACACCTTC. Translated, it gives CASSLEQDDGYTF.

This clone showed up just once. The chain recombines TRBV7-9 with TRBJ2-3, with 7 nucleotides matching TRBD2. The CDR3 is 15 amino acids. The germline CDR1 and CDR2 sequences are SEHNR and FQNEAQ (reference sequence). V trimming: 4 bases; J trimming: 5 bases; junction bases outside the gene matches: 9. CDR3 DNA: TGTGCCAGCAGCTACGTGCGGGGGAGTGGAGATACGCAGTATTTT. Its translation is CASSYVRGSGDTQYF.

In its sample, this clone was seen once. The CDR3 here is CASSRPGLAGGVTGELFF. The CDR3 DNA reads TGCGCCAGCAGCCGTCCGGGACTAGCGGGAGGGGTCACCGGGGAGCTGTTTTTT. The chain combines TRBV4-1 with TRBJ2-2, with 16 nucleotides matching TRBD2. J gave up 4 bases and V 4 bases, and 6 bases lay outside the gene matches. The CDR3 runs 18 residues. Germline CDR1 MGHRA, CDR2 YSYEKL.

The chain uses TRBV5-8 and TRBJ1-4; TRBD1 is a possible D gene (6 bases). The CDR3 covers 15 residues. V was clipped by 1 base and J by 2 bases, with 9 bases between them. Germline V CDR1 and CDR2: SGHTS, YDEGEE. The CDR3 here is CASSLQGLTNEKLFF. The CDR3 DNA sequence: TGTGCCAGCAGCTTGCAGGGGCTGACTAATGAAAAACTGTTTTTT.

The chain is built from TRBV19 and TRBJ2-3; TRBD2 matches at 7 bases. The CDR3 is 18 amino acids. The V segment lost 4 bases and the J segment 3 bases; nucleotides outside the gene matches: 16. Germline V lookup: CDR1 LNHDA, CDR2 SQIVND (reference sequence). CDR3 nucleotides: TGTGCCAGTAGTAACCCCGCCCGGAGGGGAGGGGCGACAGATACGCAGTATTTT. It specifies CASSNPARRGGATDTQYF.

This chain joins TRBV9 and TRBJ2-1; D not certain. The CDR3 is 16 amino acids. Germline V CDR1 and CDR2: SGDLS, YYNGEE. Trimming stripped 0 bases from V and 0 bases from J, with 10 bases between. The CDR3 DNA reads TGTGCCAGCAGCGTAGGAGAGTCCTACTCCTACAATGAGCAGTTCTTC. Translating gives CASSVGESYSYNEQFF.

The rearrangement links TRBV15 to TRBJ2-2; D not certain. This CDR3 region has 14 residues. CDR1 and CDR2 from the germline V gene are LNHNV and YYDKDF (reference sequence). V lost 0 bases, J lost 8 bases, and 10 bases lay in between. The CDR3 is CATSRDWAQGELFF. In nucleotides, the CDR3 is TGTGCCACCAGCAGAGATTGGGCTCAGGGGGAGCTGTTTTTT.

The chain employs TRBV11-3 and TRBJ1-2; 11 bases are a match to TRBD1. CDR3 length: 13 amino acids. The V gene end was trimmed by 5 bases and the J gene end by 8 bases; junction bases not matched to a gene: 4. Germline V gives CDR1 SGHNT, CDR2 YENEEA. The CDR3 loop is CASSRGQGAGYTF. The DNA of the CDR3 is TGTGCCAGCAGCAGAGGACAGGGGGCAGGCTACACCTTC.

This clone was found a few times. The genes are TRBV29-1 and TRBJ1-1; D may be TRBD1 (5 bases). The V end was cut by 4 bases, the J end by 5 bases, with 17 bases between. The CDR3 has 14 amino acids. The germline CDR1 and CDR2 sequences are SQVTM and ANQGSEA. Here the CDR3 reads CSVALSPRGTEAFF. The CDR3 bases are TGCAGCGTTGCCCTCAGCCCTCGGGGGACTGAAGCTTTCTTT.

The chain couples TRBV6-1 to TRBJ2-1; 11 bases are a match to TRBD2. Germline V gives CDR1 MNHNS, CDR2 SASEGT. Losses at the gene ends were 4 bases for V and 1 base for J; bases not matched to a gene: 9. This CDR3 is built from 18 residues. The CDR3: CASSVPSGRILSYNEQFF. CDR3 nucleotides: TGTGCCAGCAGTGTTCCTAGCGGGAGGATCTTGTCCTACAATGAGCAGTTCTTC.